The TCR beta chain described here comes from a study of cytomegalovirus exposure and HLA in healthy donors. The method was immunoSEQ multiplex PCR; TCRdb's version includes in-frame clones alone and lacks a portion of them. The data contain roughly 120,000 clones, 94% of them singletons. Germline values: CDR1 MNHEY, CDR2 SMNVEV (reference sequence). The CDR3 covers 16 residues. The J segment lost 6 bases and the V segment lost 5 bases, leaving 13 bases of the junction unmatched. The J gene is TRBJ2-1, the V gene TRBV27, with 7 bases aligning to TRBD2. The receptor was derived from a woman under 30 in good health and CMV-seronegative. The sequenced material came from PBMCs. The CDR3 nucleotides are TGTGCCAGCAGTACGAAGACAAGCGGGGACCTCAATGAGCAGTTCTTC. It specifies CASSTKTSGDLNEQFF.